These 3 T cell receptor beta chains were sequenced from one sample in a study of shared clonotypes between healthy human individuals. Sequenced by immunoSEQ multiplex PCR; TCRdb stores in-frame clones only, minus some. The profile covers around 1.4 million clones, with 98% appearing a single time and about 0.4% taken by the ten largest. Sequenced input: naive CD4+ T cells sorted from blood. Stated subset: CD45RA+ positively selected. Receptor source: a man aged 25-45 years in good health.

The rearrangement joins TRBV6-1 to TRBJ1-4, with D tentatively TRBD1 (6 bases). The germline V and J ends were trimmed by 2 bases and 10 bases, with 17 bases remaining between them. The CDR3 is 15 residues long. From germline, CDR1 is MNHNS and CDR2 SASEGT. The CDR3 DNA reads as TGTGCCAGCAGTGAAATAAGGACAGTTCGTGGAAAACTGTTTTTT. Its protein product is CASSEIRTVRGKLFF.

The CDR3, as DNA: TGTGCCAGGTTCCAGGAGCAGTACTTC. Translation: CARFQEQYF. V is TRBV28 and J is TRBJ2-7, with unresolved D. Trimming shortened V by 9 bases and J by 7 bases, and 7 bases separated the two germline ends. The CDR3 totals 9 residues. Germline CDR1 and CDR2: MDHEN and SYDVKM.

The chain joins TRBV7-2 to TRBJ1-2; 8 nucleotides match TRBD1. V dropped 5 bases and J dropped 5; count of bases not matched to a gene: 10. Germline CDR1 SGHTA, CDR2 FQGNSA. This CDR3 region has 15 residues. The CDR3 loop reads CASSLKGQVPYGYTF. The CDR3 DNA reads as TGTGCCAGCAGCCTAAAGGGACAGGTTCCGTATGGCTACACCTTC. The complete variable domain, with remaining parts taken from reference TRBV7-2 and TRBJ1-2, reads GAGVSQSPSNKVTEKGKDVELRCDPISGHTALYWYRQSLGQGLEFLIYFQGNSAPDKSGLPSDRFSAERTGGSVSTLTIQRTQQEDSAVYLCASSLKGQVPYGYTFGSGTRLTVV.